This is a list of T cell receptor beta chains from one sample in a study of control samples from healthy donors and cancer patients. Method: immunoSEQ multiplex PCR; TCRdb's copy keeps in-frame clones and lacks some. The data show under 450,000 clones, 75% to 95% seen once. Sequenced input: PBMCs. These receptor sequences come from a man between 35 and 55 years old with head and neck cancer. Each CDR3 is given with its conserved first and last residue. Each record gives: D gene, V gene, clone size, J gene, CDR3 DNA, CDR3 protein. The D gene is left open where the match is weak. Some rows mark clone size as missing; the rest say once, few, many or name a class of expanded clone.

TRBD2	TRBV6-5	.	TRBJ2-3	TGTGCCAGCAGTTTCCAAGGGACGGGAGGAACAGATACGCAGTATTTT	CASSFQGTGGTDTQYF
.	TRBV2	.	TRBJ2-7	TGTGCCACCGTCCTCTACGAGCAGTACTTC	CATVLYEQYF
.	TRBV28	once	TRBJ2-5	TGTGCCAGCAGTTTACGGGTGGGAGATGGGAAAGAGACCCAGTACTTC	CASSLRVGDGKETQYF
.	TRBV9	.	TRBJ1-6	TGTGCCAGCAGCGTAGTTGCAGTCGCGAATTCACCCCTCCACTTT	CASSVVAVANSPLHF
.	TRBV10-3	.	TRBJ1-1	TGTGCCATCAGCGCTAGCCGGGACTCGAACACTGAAGCTTTCTTT	CAISASRDSNTEAFF
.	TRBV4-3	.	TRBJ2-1	TGCGCCAGCAGCCAAGATTACAGGACTATCTACAATGAGCAGTTCTTC	CASSQDYRTIYNEQFF
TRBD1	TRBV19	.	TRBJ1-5	TGTGCCAGTAGTACAAACCCGAGGACAGGGGGAGTGCCCCAGCATTTT	CASSTNPRTGGVPQHF
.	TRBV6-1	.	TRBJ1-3	TGTGCCAGCAGTGAATGGCAGGGCTGGGGAAACACCATATATTTT	CASSEWQGWGNTIYF
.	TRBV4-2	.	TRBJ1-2	TGTGCCAGCAGCCAAGTTGCCGGTGGGAACTATGGCTACACCTTC	CASSQVAGGNYGYTF
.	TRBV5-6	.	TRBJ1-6	TGTGCCAGCAGCTTGCACACGTACAATTCACCCCTCCACTTT	CASSLHTYNSPLHF
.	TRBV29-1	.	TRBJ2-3	TGCAGCGCACTCCAGGGGGATACGCAGTATTTT	CSALQGDTQYF